Below, 13 T cell receptor beta chains from the same sample are listed, as sequenced in a study of blood T cell repertoires in COVID-19. The table came from immunoSEQ multiplex PCR; TCRdb's copy has only in-frame clones and leaves some out. This table has 250,000 to 300,000 clones, approximately 87% appearing once. Sequenced sample: peripheral blood. These receptors were taken from a man between 60 and 70 years old who had recovered from COVID-19.

The V call is TRBV6-5, the J call TRBJ2-1; 9 bases are a match to TRBD2. After removal of 2 bases from V and 7 bases from J, the junction contained 6 bases not matched to a gene. The CDR3 has 15 amino acids. Per the germline V gene, CDR1 is MNHEY and CDR2 is SVGAGI. DNA of the CDR3: TGTGCCAGCAGTTACGTGGGCGGGGGGGCGAATGAGCAGTTCTTC. Translated, it gives CASSYVGGGANEQFF.

The V call is TRBV10-1, the J call TRBJ1-5; D call uncertain. The CDR3 length is 16 residues. Trimming took 3 bases from V and 3 from J, leaving 15 bases between them. Germline loops: CDR1 WNHNN, CDR2 SYGVQD (reference sequence). The CDR3 here is CASSDLAGSNNQPQHF. DNA for the CDR3: TGCGCCAGCAGTGATTTGGCGGGGAGTAACAATCAGCCCCAGCATTTT.

The chain uses TRBV6-5 and TRBJ1-2, with D maybe TRBD1 (6 bases). The CDR3 runs 15 residues. Trimming stripped 6 bases from V and 3 bases from J, with 17 bases between. CDR1 MNHEY and CDR2 SVGAGI come from the germline V gene. The CDR3 region is CASRQNRELHYGYTF. The CDR3 nucleotides read TGTGCCAGCAGGCAAAACAGGGAGTTACACTATGGCTACACCTTC.

V usage is TRBV29-1 and J usage is TRBJ1-2; TRBD1 might be the D (5 bases). CDR1 SQVTM and CDR2 ANQGSEA come from the germline V gene. Deletions cut 6 bases from V and 8 bases from J, with 19 bases between. This CDR3 is 13 amino acids long. Here the CDR3 reads CSVPGVGASGYTF. The CDR3 region has the DNA TGCAGCGTACCTGGGGTAGGGGCCTCCGGCTACACCTTC.

This clone has just a few counts. V and J are TRBV19 and TRBJ1-2; a possible D gene is TRBD1 (5 bases). V was trimmed by 3 bases and J by 4 bases, leaving 15 bases between them. Germline V gene lookup returns CDR1 LNHDA and CDR2 SQIVND (reference sequence). The CDR3 spans 15 residues. As DNA, the CDR3 is TGTGCCAGTAGTATCAGTTGGGGGGACCGCTATGGCTACACCTTC. Its translation: CASSISWGDRYGYTF.

J is TRBJ1-5 and V is TRBV2; D is possibly TRBD1 (5 bases). Deletions cut 6 bases from V and 2 bases from J, with 11 bases between. In germline, CDR1 is SNHLY, CDR2 FYNNEI. The CDR3 has 14 residues. DNA for the CDR3: TGTGCCAGCAGCCGGGGGAGAGGCAATCAGCCCCAGCATTTT. It yields the protein CASSRGRGNQPQHF.

This clone was detected only a few times. The CDR3 DNA is TGTGCCAGCAGCCGAATGGCAGGGCCAGAGACCCAGTACTTC. Protein: CASSRMAGPETQYF. The V and J genes are TRBV7-9 and TRBJ2-5; D perhaps matches TRBD1 (5 bases). The CDR3 extends over 14 amino acids. Germline V gene lookup returns CDR1 SEHNR and CDR2 FQNEAQ (reference sequence). With 5 bases removed from V and 4 bases from J, the gap between germline ends came to 14 bases. The variable domain in full, completed from reference TRBV7-9 and TRBJ2-5, reads DTGVSQNPRHKITKRGQNVTFRCDPISEHNRLYWYRQTLGQGPEFLTYFQNEAQLEKSRLLSDRFSAERPKGSFSTLEIQRTEQGDSAMYLCASSRMAGPETQYFGPGTRLLVL.

V gene TRBV7-2 combines with J gene TRBJ2-5; 7 bases align to TRBD2. CDR1 SGHTA and CDR2 FQGNSA come from the germline V gene. The CDR3 extends over 13 amino acids. V lost 5 bases and J lost 5; bases outside the gene matches: 5. Here the CDR3 reads CASSTSARETQYF. CDR3 DNA: TGTGCCAGCAGCACTAGCGCACGGGAGACCCAGTACTTC.

This clone showed up just a few times. The chain joins TRBV29-1 to TRBJ2-1, with D unresolved. The CDR3 runs 11 residues. V shed 8 bases and J shed 7 bases, with 12 bases lying between them. The germline gives CDR1 SQVTM, CDR2 ANQGSEA. This CDR3 is CSPQTGNEQFF. The CDR3 nucleotides read TGCAGCCCCCAGACGGGTAATGAGCAGTTCTTC.

The chain links TRBV27 to TRBJ1-3, with TRBD1 matching over 11 bases. The CDR3 length is 17 residues. The V gene end was trimmed by 5 bases and the J gene end by 1 base; junction bases not matched to a gene: 7. Germline assignment: CDR1 MNHEY and CDR2 SMNVEV (reference sequence). The DNA for the CDR3 is TGTGCCAGCAGTGCCGGGACAGGGGGGGCTTCTGGAAACACCATATATTTT. Residues: CASSAGTGGASGNTIYF.

V is TRBV7-8 and J is TRBJ2-1, with a tentative D call TRBD2 (6 bases). This CDR3 has 16 amino acids. The V gene lost 5 bases and the J gene lost 3 bases, with 17 bases spanning the gap. Germline V gene data show CDR1 as SGHVS and CDR2 as FQNEAQ. CDR3 amino acids: CASSPTMAGLYNEQFF. In DNA, the CDR3 is TGTGCCAGCAGCCCCACGATGGCGGGGCTCTACAATGAGCAGTTCTTC. The variable domain in full, completed from reference TRBV7-8 and TRBJ2-1, reads GAGVSQSPRYKVAKRGQDVALRCDPISGHVSLFWYQQALGQGPEFLTYFQNEAQLDKSGLPSDRFFAERPEGSVSTLKIQRTQQEDSAVYLCASSPTMAGLYNEQFFGPGTRLTVL.

This rearrangement joins TRBV3-1 (or the pseudogene TRBV3-2) to TRBJ2-3; 12 bases fit TRBD2. Unmatched junction bases numbered 9, after V lost 1 base and J lost 4 bases. The CDR3 is 18 residues long. Looked up from germline, CDR1 is LGHDT and CDR2 is YNNKEL (reference sequence). CDR3 bases: TGTGCCAGCAGCCAAGGAGGCCCACTAGCGGGAGGTGCAGATACGCAGTATTTT. This sequence encodes CASSQGGPLAGGADTQYF.

The rearrangement joins TRBV15 to TRBJ1-2; D not certain. Germline V CDR1 and CDR2: LNHNV, YYDKDF (reference sequence). V gave up 8 bases and J gave up 1 base, with 11 bases separating them. CDR3 length: 13 residues. The CDR3 nucleotides read TGTGCCACCGCCCCGGGAGTTAACTATGGCTACACCTTC. Translating it yields CATAPGVNYGYTF.